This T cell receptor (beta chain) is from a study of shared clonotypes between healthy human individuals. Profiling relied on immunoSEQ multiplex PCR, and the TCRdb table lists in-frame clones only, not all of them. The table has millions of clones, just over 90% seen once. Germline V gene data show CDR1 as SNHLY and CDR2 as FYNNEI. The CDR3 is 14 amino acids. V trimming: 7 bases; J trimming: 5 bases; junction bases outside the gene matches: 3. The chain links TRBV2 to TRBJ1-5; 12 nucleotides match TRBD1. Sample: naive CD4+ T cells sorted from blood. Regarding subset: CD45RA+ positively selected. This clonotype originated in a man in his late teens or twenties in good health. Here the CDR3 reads CASKGTGGHQPQHF. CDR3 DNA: TGTGCCAGCAAAGGGACAGGGGGCCATCAGCCCCAGCATTTT. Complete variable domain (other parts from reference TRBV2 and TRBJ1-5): EPEVTQTPSHQVTQMGQEVILRCVPISNHLYFYWYRQILGQKVEFLVSFYNNEISEKSEIFDDQFSVERPDGSNFTLKIRSTKLEDSAMYFCASKGTGGHQPQHFGDGTRLSIL.